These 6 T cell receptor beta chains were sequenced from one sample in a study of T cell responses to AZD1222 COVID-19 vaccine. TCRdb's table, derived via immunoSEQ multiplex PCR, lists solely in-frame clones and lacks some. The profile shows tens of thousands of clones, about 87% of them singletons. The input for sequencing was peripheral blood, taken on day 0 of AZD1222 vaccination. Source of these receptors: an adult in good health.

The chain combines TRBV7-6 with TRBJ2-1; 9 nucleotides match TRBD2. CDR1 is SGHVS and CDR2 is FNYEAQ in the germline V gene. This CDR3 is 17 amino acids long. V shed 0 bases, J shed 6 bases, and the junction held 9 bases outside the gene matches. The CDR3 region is CASSLASLLAGVNEQFF. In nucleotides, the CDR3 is TGTGCCAGCAGCTTAGCGAGTTTACTAGCGGGTGTCAATGAGCAGTTCTTC.

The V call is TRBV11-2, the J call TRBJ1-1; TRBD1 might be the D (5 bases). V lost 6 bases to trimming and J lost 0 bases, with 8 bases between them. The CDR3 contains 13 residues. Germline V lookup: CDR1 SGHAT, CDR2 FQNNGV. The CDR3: CASSRGVNTEAFF. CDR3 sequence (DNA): TGTGCCAGCAGTCGAGGGGTGAACACTGAAGCTTTCTTT.

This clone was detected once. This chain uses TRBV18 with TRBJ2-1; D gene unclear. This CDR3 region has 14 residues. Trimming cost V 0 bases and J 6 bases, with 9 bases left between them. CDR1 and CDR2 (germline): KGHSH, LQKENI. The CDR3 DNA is TGTGCCAGCTCACCACCGGTAAGGGTCAATGAGCAGTTCTTC. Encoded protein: CASSPPVRVNEQFF.

CDR3 loop: CASSLITEGATNEKLFF. CDR3 bases: TGTGCCAGCAGTCTGATCACAGAGGGGGCAACTAATGAAAAACTGTTTTTT. This chain links TRBV6-6 with TRBJ1-4, with D tentatively TRBD1 (6 bases). This CDR3 comprises 17 residues. Trimming took off 5 bases at V and 0 bases at J, with 16 bases between the two ends. The germline V gene encodes CDR1 MNHNY and CDR2 SVGAGI (reference sequence).

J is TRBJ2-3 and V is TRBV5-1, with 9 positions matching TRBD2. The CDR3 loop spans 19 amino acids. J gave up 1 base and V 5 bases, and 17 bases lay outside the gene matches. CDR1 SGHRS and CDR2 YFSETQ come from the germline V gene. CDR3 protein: CASSYSGGGGTRRTDTQYF. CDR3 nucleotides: TGCGCCAGCAGTTATAGCGGGGGAGGGGGAACCCGGCGCACAGATACGCAGTATTTT. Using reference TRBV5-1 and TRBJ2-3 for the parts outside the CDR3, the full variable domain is KAGVTQTPRYLIKTRGQQVTLSCSPISGHRSVSWYQQTPGQGLQFLFEYFSETQRNKGNFPGRFSGRQFSNSRSEMNVSTLELGDSALYLCASSYSGGGGTRRTDTQYFGPGTRLTVL.

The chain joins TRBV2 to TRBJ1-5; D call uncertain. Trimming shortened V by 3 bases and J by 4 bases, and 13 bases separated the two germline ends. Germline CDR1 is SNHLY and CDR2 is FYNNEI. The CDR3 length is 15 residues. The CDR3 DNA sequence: TGTGCCAGCAGTGAGTCGAGGCAGTCAAATCAGCCCCAGCATTTT. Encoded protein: CASSESRQSNQPQHF. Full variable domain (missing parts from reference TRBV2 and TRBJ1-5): EPEVTQTPSHQVTQMGQEVILRCVPISNHLYFYWYRQILGQKVEFLVSFYNNEISEKSEIFDDQFSVERPDGSNFTLKIRSTKLEDSAMYFCASSESRQSNQPQHFGDGTRLSIL.